This T cell receptor (beta chain) was observed in a study of spatial heterogeneity in lung cancer. On the study more broadly: Sequencing covered available follow-up PBMC samples collected a median of approximately 25 months after resection.

This clonotype turned up a few times. The V and J ends lost 6 bases and 6 bases, in that order; junction bases with no gene match: 7. CDR3 size: 15 residues. Germline assignment: CDR1 KGHDR and CDR2 SFDVKD. TCRdb reprocessed the 5' RACE reads with MiXCR, giving one entry per CDR3 protein. The sample yields some 120,000 distinct CDR3 sequences, 9% to 15% seen once. Sample time point: blood at routine non-recurrence follow-up after resection. Unsorted whole RNA of tumor, nontumor lung or frozen PBMC was sequenced. The chain links TRBV24-1 to TRBJ2-1, with 10 bases that match TRBD2. The material sequenced was PBMCs, taken at follow-up. This clonotype originated in a male donor with early-stage non-small cell lung cancer. DNA for the CDR3: TGTGCCACCAGTAAGGAGCGGGGGGGTATCAATGAGCAGTTCTTC. This sequence encodes CATSKERGGINEQFF.